The 26 T cell receptor beta chains in this list originate from one sample, sequenced in a study of radiotherapy plus CTLA-4 blockade in lung cancer. Generated by immunoSEQ multiplex PCR, the TCRdb table keeps only in-frame clones and is missing some. The table records around 49,000 clones, approximately 81% of them present only once. This sample comprised peripheral blood, obtained from a patient treated with radiotherapy plus ipilimumab. These receptors were collected from a human donor with non-small cell lung cancer whose response to radiotherapy plus ipilimumab could not be evaluated.

This chain uses TRBV5-6 with TRBJ2-7; TRBD2 aligns across 7 bases. The ends lost 0 bases at V and 0 bases at J; junction bases unmatched: 0. Per germline, CDR1 SGHDT and CDR2 YYEEEE. The CDR3 is 14 residues long. The CDR3: CASSLGGSSYEQYF. The CDR3 nucleotides read TGTGCCAGCAGCTTGGGCGGGAGCTCCTACGAGCAGTACTTC. Complete variable domain (other parts from reference TRBV5-6 and TRBJ2-7): DAGVTQSPTHLIKTRGQQVTLRCSPKSGHDTVSWYQQALGQGPQFIFQYYEEEERQRGNFPDRFSGHQFPNYSSELNVNALLLGDSALYLCASSLGGSSYEQYFGPGTRLTVT.

The V call is TRBV7-9, the J call TRBJ2-1; TRBD2 aligns across 14 bases. Unmatched junction bases numbered 4, after V lost 2 bases and J lost 4 bases. The germline V gene encodes CDR1 SEHNR and CDR2 FQNEAQ (reference sequence). The CDR3 length is 17 residues. The CDR3 here is CASSLWGTSGGYNEQFF. The CDR3 bases are TGTGCCAGCAGCTTATGGGGGACTAGCGGGGGTTACAATGAGCAGTTCTTC.

This chain links TRBV19 with TRBJ1-3, with a tentative D call TRBD1 (6 bases). V was cut by 2 bases and J by 0 bases, with 8 bases left in between. CDR3 size: 15 residues. Germline V gene lookup returns CDR1 LNHDA and CDR2 SQIVND (reference sequence). The CDR3 sequence is CASSITGFSGNTIYF. In nucleotides, the CDR3 is TGTGCCAGTAGTATAACAGGGTTCTCTGGAAACACCATATATTTT.

CDR3 in amino acids: CASSFQTGNFLETQYF. As DNA, the CDR3 is TGCGCCAGCAGCTTCCAGACAGGGAATTTTCTAGAGACCCAGTACTTC. The J gene is TRBJ2-5, the V gene TRBV5-1; 7 positions agree with TRBD1. Germline V CDR1 and CDR2: SGHRS, YFSETQ. The ends lost 2 bases at V and 4 bases at J; junction bases unmatched: 11. The CDR3 is made up of 16 amino acids.

The chain is built from TRBV19 and TRBJ1-1; D remains unclear. The germline V gene has CDR1 LNHDA and CDR2 SQIVND (reference sequence). CDR3 size: 14 residues. Trimming removed 9 bases from V and 0 bases from J, with 14 bases in between. The CDR3 sequence is CASTVPAMNTEAFF. CDR3 DNA sequence: TGTGCCAGCACAGTACCCGCCATGAACACTGAAGCTTTCTTT.

In this sample, this clone turned up a few times. The chain recombines TRBV29-1 with TRBJ1-2; 8 positions match TRBD1. Trimming took 5 bases from V and 7 from J; bases not matched to a gene: 3. Germline V gives CDR1 SQVTM, CDR2 ANQGSEA. The CDR3 is 11 residues long. CDR3 sequence: CSVYDRGGYTF. In DNA form, the CDR3 reads TGCAGCGTTTACGACAGGGGTGGCTACACCTTC.

The chain has TRBV5-1 and TRBJ2-4; D is uncertain. The CDR3 consists of 12 residues. Germline CDR1 reads SGHRS; CDR2 reads YFSETQ. V lost 1 base to trimming and J lost 7 bases, with 6 bases between them. The CDR3 loop is CASSLPGNIQYF. The DNA of the CDR3 is TGCGCCAGCAGCTTGCCCGGGAACATTCAGTACTTC.

CDR3 sequence reads: CASSYQGARMNTEAFF. The CDR3 DNA reads as TGTGCCAGCAGTTACCAGGGGGCTCGGATGAACACTGAAGCTTTCTTT. The genes are TRBV6-5 and TRBJ1-1; 8 bases are a match to TRBD1. This CDR3 has 16 amino acids. The germline CDR1 and CDR2 sequences are MNHEY and SVGAGI. Trimming removed 2 bases from V and 0 bases from J; junction bases left unmatched: 5.

V usage is TRBV6-1 and J usage is TRBJ1-6, with a tentative D call TRBD1 (6 bases). Trimming shortened V by 6 bases and J by 8 bases, and 14 bases separated the two germline ends. From germline, CDR1 is MNHNS and CDR2 SASEGT. This CDR3 comprises 14 residues. DNA of the CDR3: TGTGCCAGCAGAAACAGGGTGTACGATTCACCCCTCCACTTT. The encoded protein is CASRNRVYDSPLHF.

This clone came up once. V is TRBV6-5 and J is TRBJ1-1, with D unresolved. The CDR3 covers 14 residues. Germline V gives CDR1 MNHEY, CDR2 SVGAGI. V was shortened by 1 base and J by 1 base, with 7 bases between the two germline ends. The CDR3 region is CASSYWQKNTEAFF. The CDR3 DNA reads as TGTGCCAGCAGTTACTGGCAGAAGAACACTGAAGCTTTCTTT.

The genes are TRBV11-3 and TRBJ2-1; 8 bases line up with TRBD2. The CDR3 runs to 15 residues. Germline lookup yields CDR1 SGHNT and CDR2 YENEEA. Trimming cost V 5 bases and J 7 bases; bases outside gene matches: 10. CDR3 loop: CASSLRSGNWNEQFF. Written as DNA, the CDR3 is TGTGCCAGCAGCCTTCGTAGCGGGAATTGGAATGAGCAGTTCTTC.

Comment on this clone: Other DNA sequences from this sample encode an identical CDR3 as well. The chain joins TRBV5-1 to TRBJ1-1; maybe TRBD1 (6 bases). Germline lookup yields CDR1 SGHRS and CDR2 YFSETQ. This CDR3 contains 18 residues. V shed 0 bases and J shed 6 bases, with 24 bases lying between them. The CDR3 DNA sequence: TGCGCCAGCAGCTTGGCCAGTATAGGACAGACTCAACACGCTGAAGCTTTCTTT. Translated, it gives CASSLASIGQTQHAEAFF. Together with reference TRBV5-1 and TRBJ1-1, the CDR3 gives the full variable domain: KAGVTQTPRYLIKTRGQQVTLSCSPISGHRSVSWYQQTPGQGLQFLFEYFSETQRNKGNFPGRFSGRQFSNSRSEMNVSTLELGDSALYLCASSLASIGQTQHAEAFFGQGTRLTVV.

J is TRBJ2-7 and V is TRBV6-1, with 10 bases matching TRBD1. The V segment lost 1 base and the J segment 1 base; nucleotides outside the gene matches: 4. The CDR3 sequence is 16 residues long. CDR1 MNHNS and CDR2 SASEGT come from the germline V gene. CDR3 bases: TGTGCCAGCAGTGAAGATGACAGGGGGCCTTCCTACGAGCAGTACTTC. It is translated as CASSEDDRGPSYEQYF.

This chain links TRBV7-9 with TRBJ2-3; 10 bases align to TRBD2. Trimming removed 5 bases from V and 4 bases from J; junction bases left unmatched: 12. CDR3 length equals 17 residues. CDR1 is SEHNR and CDR2 is FQNEAQ in the germline V gene (reference sequence). The CDR3: CASSPPPRLAGADTQYF. Written as DNA, the CDR3 is TGTGCCAGCAGCCCGCCCCCGAGACTAGCGGGCGCAGATACGCAGTATTTT.

The chain combines TRBV4-3 with TRBJ1-6, with no clear D. There are 15 residues in the CDR3. CDR1 is LGHNA and CDR2 is YSLEER in the germline V gene. Trimming stripped 0 bases from V and 8 bases from J, with 11 bases between. Here the CDR3 reads CASSQDGSPYSPLHF. The DNA of the CDR3 is TGCGCCAGCAGCCAAGACGGTTCCCCCTATTCACCCCTCCACTTT.

This clone was observed once. This sequence joins TRBV28 and TRBJ1-2; D is possibly TRBD1 (5 bases). Germline lookup yields CDR1 MDHEN and CDR2 SYDVKM. V gave up 2 bases and J gave up 6 bases, with 13 bases separating them. The length of the CDR3 is 14 residues. The CDR3 is CASSLALGRDGYTF. In DNA form, the CDR3 reads TGTGCCAGCAGTTTAGCTCTGGGGCGAGATGGCTACACCTTC.

This chain connects TRBV4-3 to TRBJ1-5, with 9 bases fitting TRBD1. J was trimmed by 6 bases and V by 1 base; bases with no gene match: 1. The CDR3 is 14 amino acids. Germline CDR1 reads LGHNA; CDR2 reads YSLEER. The CDR3 reads CASSQGTGVQPQHF. The CDR3 DNA reads as TGCGCCAGCAGCCAAGGGACAGGGGTTCAGCCCCAGCATTTT.

V and J are TRBV15 and TRBJ2-7; 7 bases map to TRBD1. Trimming at V came to 4 bases and at J to 4 bases, leaving 7 bases not matched to a gene. CDR1 is LNHNV, CDR2 YYDKDF, per germline (reference sequence). The CDR3 has 14 residues. The CDR3 nucleotides read TGTGCCACCAGCAAGGAGACAGGGTTATACGAGCAGTACTTC. Translation gives CATSKETGLYEQYF.

This chain joins TRBV6-1 and TRBJ1-1; D not certain. CDR1 and CDR2 from the germline V gene are MNHNS and SASEGT. The CDR3 consists of 14 residues. V gave up 2 bases and J gave up 7 bases, with 14 bases separating them. The CDR3 here is CASSERPGIGEAFF. The DNA of the CDR3 is TGTGCCAGCAGTGAAAGGCCGGGGATCGGTGAAGCTTTCTTT.

The chain recombines TRBV5-1 with TRBJ1-4; TRBD1 might be the D (5 bases). CDR3 length equals 14 residues. The V end was cut by 2 bases, the J end by 1 base, with 6 bases between. Germline-derived CDR1 and CDR2 are SGHRS and YFSETQ. The CDR3 DNA reads as TGCGCCAGCAGCTTCGGGGGAACTAATGAAAAACTGTTTTTT. This encodes CASSFGGTNEKLFF.

The V and J genes are TRBV29-1 and TRBJ1-2; maybe TRBD1 (5 bases). There are 11 residues in the CDR3. Trimming took 6 bases from V and 8 from J, leaving 13 bases between them. The germline V gene encodes CDR1 SQVTM and CDR2 ANQGSEA. CDR3 sequence (DNA): TGCAGCGTGACAAGGGGAGGCGGCTACACCTTC. It yields the protein CSVTRGGGYTF. Based on the CDR3 plus reference TRBV29-1 and TRBJ1-2, the full variable domain is SAVISQKPSRDICQRGTSLTIQCQVDSQVTMMFWYRQQPGQSLTLIATANQGSEATYESGFVIDKFPISRPNLTFSTLTVSNMSPEDSSIYLCSVTRGGGYTFGSGTRLTVV.

The rearrangement joins TRBV19 to TRBJ1-5, with a weak D call TRBD1 (5 bases). With 7 bases removed from V and 0 bases from J, the gap between germline ends came to 16 bases. The CDR3 totals 16 residues. In germline, CDR1 is LNHDA, CDR2 SQIVND (reference sequence). CDR3 nucleotides: TGTGCCAGTACCTCCGGAGGGGACGCTAGCAATCAGCCCCAGCATTTT. Its protein product is CASTSGGDASNQPQHF.

The chain uses TRBV5-1 and TRBJ2-7, with 11 nucleotides matching TRBD2. The CDR3 extends over 15 amino acids. V lost 4 bases to trimming and J lost 3 bases; unmatched junction nucleotides: 6. The germline CDR1 and CDR2 sequences are SGHRS and YFSETQ. The CDR3 reads CASSPQTSGNYEQYF. CDR3 nucleotide sequence: TGCGCCAGCAGCCCCCAGACTAGCGGGAACTACGAGCAGTACTTC.

The chain employs TRBV11-2 and TRBJ2-1; 16 nucleotides align to TRBD2. V gave up 5 bases and J gave up 9 bases; unmatched junction bases: 7. From germline, CDR1 is SGHAT and CDR2 FQNNGV. CDR3 size: 16 residues. CDR3 loop: CASSMGLAGGPVEQFF. CDR3 DNA sequence: TGTGCCAGCAGCATGGGACTAGCGGGAGGGCCCGTTGAGCAGTTCTTC. The full variable domain, rest sourced from reference TRBV11-2 and TRBJ2-1, is EAGVAQSPRYKIIEKRQSVAFWCNPISGHATLYWYQQILGQGPKLLIQFQNNGVVDDSQLPKDRFSAERLKGVDSTLKIQPAKLEDSAVYLCASSMGLAGGPVEQFFGPGTRLTVL.

The chain links TRBV14 to TRBJ1-3; D gene unclear. CDR1 is SGHDN, CDR2 FVKESK, per germline. CDR3 size: 16 residues. With 3 bases removed from V and 0 bases from J, the gap between germline ends came to 12 bases. The chain's CDR3 is CASSHGLQYSGNTIYF. The CDR3 DNA is TGTGCCAGCAGCCATGGTCTTCAGTACTCTGGAAACACCATATATTTT.

The chain is built from TRBV28 and TRBJ2-2, with 9 bases lining up with TRBD2. Trimming cost V 1 base and J 6 bases; bases outside gene matches: 9. The CDR3 spans 17 residues. Germline CDR1 and CDR2: MDHEN and SYDVKM. The CDR3 loop is CASSLYGDSGRAGELFF. In nucleotides, the CDR3 is TGTGCCAGCAGTTTATATGGGGATAGCGGGAGAGCCGGGGAGCTGTTTTTT.